This entry describes one T cell receptor beta chain. Everyone who took part was about 18 to 90 years old, and they came from fewer than 25 US areas. These data are taken from a study of blood T cell repertoires in COVID-19. CDR3 size: 13 residues. Unmatched junction bases numbered 10, after V lost 4 bases and J lost 13 bases. Assay used: immunoSEQ multiplex PCR; TCRdb lists only in-frame clones, some missing. The sample consists of roughly 520,000 clones, approximately 87% of them appearing once. The rearrangement links TRBV12-3 or TRBV12-4 to TRBJ2-3, with 8 bases that match TRBD1. The specimen sequenced was PBMCs or T cells enriched from blood (not recorded which). The receptor comes from a woman in her thirties or forties who had recovered from COVID-19. CDR3 in DNA: TGTGCCAGCAGTTACCCGGCAGGGGGCTCAAAGTATTTT. It codes for CASSYPAGGSKYF.